The 28 T cell receptor beta chains given below trace back to one sample, sequenced in a study of T cells in Graves' hyperthyroidism and ophthalmopathy. Amplified TCR beta CDR3 regions derived from RNA transcripts. First-round RT-PCR of the TCR CDR3 relied on the HTBI primer set. In TCRdb, the multiplex PCR reads were re-called with MiXCR into one record per CDR3 protein. The table records around 690,000 distinct CDR3 sequences, around 21% of them present only once. The sequencing input was blood. Receptors were obtained from a man aged 25 to 40 with Graves' ophthalmopathy.

This clonotype was seen only a few times. This rearrangement joins TRBV2 to TRBJ1-2; D is uncertain. Trimming cost V 5 bases and J 2 bases, with 9 bases left between them. CDR1 is SNHLY, CDR2 FYNNEI, per germline. This CDR3 comprises 13 residues. The CDR3 DNA is TGTGCCAGCAGTCGCTCTCTCAACTATGGCTACACCTTC. As protein: CASSRSLNYGYTF. The full variable domain, rest sourced from reference TRBV2 and TRBJ1-2, is EPEVTQTPSHQVTQMGQEVILRCVPISNHLYFYWYRQILGQKVEFLVSFYNNEISEKSEIFDDQFSVERPDGSNFTLKIRSTKLEDSAMYFCASSRSLNYGYTFGSGTRLTVV.

The sample holds many counts of this clonotype. V gene TRBV7-2 combines with J gene TRBJ2-2; 12 bases agree with TRBD2. The CDR3 runs 18 residues. Looked up from germline, CDR1 is SGHTA and CDR2 is FQGNSA. The ends lost 4 bases at V and 8 bases at J; junction bases unmatched: 14. The CDR3 bases are TGTGCCAGCAGCTCCAACCGTTTGACTAGCGGGAGTGTAGGGGAGCTGTTTTTT. It is translated as CASSSNRLTSGSVGELFF.

The rearrangement uses TRBV20-1 and TRBJ2-7; D tentatively fits TRBD1 or TRBD2 (7 bases each). V gave up 2 bases and J gave up 5 bases, with 13 bases separating them. This CDR3 spans 13 amino acids. In germline, CDR1 is DFQATT, CDR2 SNEGSKA (reference sequence). DNA for the CDR3: TGCAGTGCTAGACCCAGGGGGGGCCACGAGCAGTACTTC. Protein: CSARPRGGHEQYF.

This clonotype was seen at least ten times. The CDR3 sequence is CASSLFAGELEAFF. CDR3 nucleotide sequence: TGTGCCAGCAGTTTATTCGCAGGAGAACTTGAAGCTTTCTTT. V and J are TRBV12-3 or TRBV12-4 and TRBJ1-1; D unclear. Trimming removed 2 bases from V and 7 bases from J, with 14 bases in between. The CDR3 covers 14 residues.

This clonotype occurred many times. V usage is TRBV7-8 and J usage is TRBJ2-1; 7 nucleotides match TRBD1. V shed 5 bases and J 0 bases; nucleotides not matched to a gene: 7. This CDR3 is 16 amino acids long. Germline values: CDR1 SGHVS, CDR2 FQNEAQ. The CDR3: CASSPVRDSSYNEQFF. In DNA, the CDR3 is TGTGCCAGCAGCCCCGTCCGGGACAGCTCCTACAATGAGCAGTTCTTC.

The rearrangement links TRBV9 to TRBJ1-1, with 7 nucleotides matching TRBD1. V trimming: 4 bases; J trimming: 4 bases; junction bases outside the gene matches: 10. Germline V lookup: CDR1 SGDLS, CDR2 YYNGEE. CDR3 length equals 15 residues. The CDR3 region has the DNA TGTGCCAGCAGCCGAGAAGGGACAGTAACCACTGAAGCTTTCTTT. Its protein product is CASSREGTVTTEAFF.

The gene calls are TRBV10-3 and TRBJ2-5; D gene uncertain. The V and J ends lost 3 bases and 3 bases respectively, with 8 bases between them. Germline loops: CDR1 ENHRY, CDR2 SYGVKD. This CDR3 is built from 13 residues. The CDR3 region has the DNA TGTGCCATCAGTGAAGGTCAGAAAGAGACCCAGTACTTC. Translating it yields CAISEGQKETQYF.

The CDR3 loop reads CASNVGPDTQYF. CDR3 nucleotide sequence: TGTGCCAGCAACGTAGGGCCGGATACGCAGTATTTT. The V call is TRBV7-8, the J call TRBJ2-3, with D unclear. V lost 7 bases to trimming and J lost 6 bases, with 11 bases between them. The germline CDR1 and CDR2 sequences are SGHVS and FQNEAQ. The CDR3 consists of 12 residues. Using reference TRBV7-8 and TRBJ2-3 for the parts outside the CDR3, the full variable domain is GAGVSQSPRYKVAKRGQDVALRCDPISGHVSLFWYQQALGQGPEFLTYFQNEAQLDKSGLPSDRFFAERPEGSVSTLKIQRTQQEDSAVYLCASNVGPDTQYFGPGTRLTVL.

In its sample, this clonotype was seen many times. This chain joins TRBV20-1 and TRBJ2-7; 9 positions agree with TRBD1. Germline values: CDR1 DFQATT, CDR2 SNEGSKA (reference sequence). This CDR3 has 16 residues. V dropped 1 base and J dropped 2; count of bases not matched to a gene: 9. CDR3 loop: CSARGGQGHFTYEQYF. Written as DNA, the CDR3 is TGCAGTGCTAGAGGGGGACAGGGCCATTTCACCTACGAGCAGTACTTC.

The table lists this clonotype with many counts. The chain couples TRBV7-2 to TRBJ2-7, with D perhaps matching TRBD1 (6 bases). Per the germline V gene, CDR1 is SGHTA and CDR2 is FQGNSA. This CDR3 is 17 amino acids long. V lost 1 base, J lost 5 bases, and 21 bases lay in between. CDR3 DNA sequence: TGTGCCAGCAGCTTAGGGGGTCCGGGACACCCCTTTAACGAGCAGTACTTC. Protein product: CASSLGGPGHPFNEQYF. The full variable domain, in which reference TRBV7-2 and TRBJ2-7 provide the parts outside the CDR3, is GAGVSQSPSNKVTEKGKDVELRCDPISGHTALYWYRQSLGQGLEFLIYFQGNSAPDKSGLPSDRFSAERTGGSVSTLTIQRTQQEDSAVYLCASSLGGPGHPFNEQYFGPGTRLTVT.

The chain combines TRBV19 with TRBJ2-5; TRBD2 matches at 7 bases. With 2 bases clipped from V and 2 bases from J, the junction kept 8 bases outside the gene matches. Germline CDR1 LNHDA, CDR2 SQIVND (reference sequence). The CDR3 sequence is 16 residues long. The CDR3 protein is CASSIRSSGGQETQYF. CDR3 DNA sequence: TGTGCCAGTAGTATACGGTCTAGCGGCGGACAAGAGACCCAGTACTTC.

This clonotype was counted ten times or more. J is TRBJ2-1 and V is TRBV5-5; weak D call: TRBD2 (6 bases). This CDR3 comprises 15 residues. Germline CDR1 and CDR2: SGHKS and YYEKEE (reference sequence). Trimming pared 7 bases from V and 2 bases from J, leaving 16 bases between. CDR3 sequence (DNA): TGTGCCAGCGTCTTTAGCGGAGAGACCTACAATGAGCAGTTCTTC. Protein sequence: CASVFSGETYNEQFF.

This clonotype has ten or more counts. V usage is TRBV11-2 and J usage is TRBJ1-1, with D possibly matching TRBD1 (6 bases). Germline V gene lookup returns CDR1 SGHAT and CDR2 FQNNGV. Trimming removed 3 bases from V and 3 bases from J, with 14 bases in between. The CDR3 is made up of 15 amino acids. CDR3 DNA: TGTGCCAGCAGCTTTGGAGGGGGGGGCTACACTGAAGCTTTCTTT. Protein product: CASSFGGGGYTEAFF.

This clonotype was seen a few times. The chain recombines TRBV30 with TRBJ2-7; no firm D call. The CDR3 covers 13 residues. V shed 3 bases and J shed 2 bases, with 11 bases lying between them. CDR1 is GTSNPN, CDR2 SVGIG, per germline (reference sequence). For the CDR3, the DNA is TGTGCCTGGAGCCTAGGAAGTCCCTACGAGCAGTACTTC. Its translation: CAWSLGSPYEQYF.

This chain connects TRBV9 to TRBJ2-5; 7 bases are a match to TRBD2. Germline V gives CDR1 SGDLS, CDR2 YYNGEE. There are 17 residues in the CDR3. Trimming at V came to 0 bases and at J to 5 bases, leaving 13 bases not matched to a gene. The DNA for the CDR3 is TGTGCCAGCAGCGTAGCTTTAGGTCCCCAGGGAGGGGAGACCCAGTACTTC. Translated, it gives CASSVALGPQGGETQYF.

The CDR3 sequence is CASMTGRNYGYTF. CDR3 nucleotide sequence: TGTGCCAGCATGACAGGGAGAAACTATGGCTACACCTTC. The V call is TRBV7-2, the J call TRBJ1-2, with 7 bases fitting TRBD1. The CDR3 is made up of 13 amino acids. Germline CDR1 SGHTA, CDR2 FQGNSA. V shed 7 bases and J 2 bases; nucleotides not matched to a gene: 4. Full variable domain (missing parts from reference TRBV7-2 and TRBJ1-2): GAGVSQSPSNKVTEKGKDVELRCDPISGHTALYWYRQSLGQGLEFLIYFQGNSAPDKSGLPSDRFSAERTGGSVSTLTIQRTQQEDSAVYLCASMTGRNYGYTFGSGTRLTVV.

The CDR3 DNA sequence: TGTGCCAGCAGTGGTTGGACGGTGAACACTGAAGCTTTCTTT. Protein product: CASSGWTVNTEAFF. This chain connects TRBV6-1 to TRBJ1-1; D call uncertain. Trimming left V 4 bases short and J 0 bases short, with 9 bases between. The CDR3 has 14 residues. CDR1 is MNHNS, CDR2 SASEGT, per germline.

This clonotype was seen a handful of times. This CDR3 is CSLRGGGSSYNEQFF. The DNA of the CDR3 is TGCAGTTTAAGGGGTGGGGGAAGCTCCTACAATGAGCAGTTCTTC. V usage is TRBV20-1 and J usage is TRBJ2-1; perhaps D is TRBD1 or TRBD2 (5 bases each). CDR1 is DFQATT, CDR2 SNEGSKA, per germline (reference sequence). Trimming stripped 8 bases from V and 0 bases from J, with 17 bases between. This CDR3 spans 15 amino acids.

This clonotype was observed a few times. The J gene is TRBJ2-5, the V gene TRBV2; 9 nucleotides match TRBD2. The germline gives CDR1 SNHLY, CDR2 FYNNEI. Trimming took 4 bases from V and 4 from J; bases not matched to a gene: 10. CDR3 length: 16 amino acids. The CDR3 DNA reads TGTGCCAGCAGTGGACTCCTAGCGGGATATTCAGAGACCCAGTACTTC. Its protein is CASSGLLAGYSETQYF.

This clonotype came up a few times. The gene calls are TRBV6-1 and TRBJ1-2, with a weak D call TRBD1 (6 bases). Per the germline V gene, CDR1 is MNHNS and CDR2 is SASEGT. This CDR3 spans 16 amino acids. Trimming pared 6 bases from V and 2 bases from J, leaving 19 bases between. CDR3 in DNA: TGTGCCAGCAGCCGGACGGCTCCGGGGGCGAACTATGGCTACACCTTC. This gives the protein CASSRTAPGANYGYTF.

The rearrangement joins TRBV20-1 to TRBJ1-2; TRBD1 might be the D (6 bases). The CDR3 consists of 13 residues. The V end lost 3 bases, the J end lost 6 bases, and 14 bases lay between the germline ends. CDR1 and CDR2 (germline): DFQATT, SNEGSKA (reference sequence). The CDR3 spells CSARVGGADGYTF. CDR3 nucleotides: TGCAGTGCTAGGGTCGGGGGCGCGGATGGCTACACCTTC.

This clonotype occurred many times. The chain combines TRBV6-1 with TRBJ2-3; possibly TRBD1 for D (6 bases). The germline CDR1 and CDR2 sequences are MNHNS and SASEGT. V was clipped by 5 bases and J by 2 bases, with 23 bases between them. The CDR3 consists of 18 residues. The chain's CDR3 is CASSYHNPRGRPTDTQYF. DNA for the CDR3: TGTGCCAGCAGTTATCACAACCCCAGGGGTCGGCCCACAGATACGCAGTATTTT.

There are a few counts of this clonotype. J is TRBJ2-5 and V is TRBV28; maybe TRBD2 (6 bases). Trimming left V 8 bases short and J 4 bases short, with 11 bases between. The CDR3 is made up of 12 amino acids. Germline lookup yields CDR1 MDHEN and CDR2 SYDVKM. The CDR3 here is CASGTEGETQYF. The CDR3 DNA sequence: TGTGCCAGCGGTACGGAGGGAGAGACCCAGTACTTC.

This clonotype showed up many times. The chain links TRBV20-1 to TRBJ1-2; D not resolved. CDR3 size: 10 residues. The germline V gene encodes CDR1 DFQATT and CDR2 SNEGSKA (reference sequence). Trimming left V 7 bases short and J 3 bases short, with 6 bases between. CDR3 residues: CSGWDYGYTF. The CDR3 coding sequence is TGCAGTGGATGGGACTATGGCTACACCTTC.

The chain links TRBV6-1 to TRBJ2-5, with 16 bases identical to TRBD2. The V gene's germline CDR1 is MNHNS and CDR2 SASEGT. Unmatched junction bases numbered 7, after V lost 5 bases and J lost 4 bases. This CDR3 contains 17 residues. CDR3 DNA: TGTGCCAGCAGTACCGGGACTAGCGGGGGGGCGGGAGAGACCCAGTACTTC. It is translated as CASSTGTSGGAGETQYF.

The chain uses TRBV7-9 and TRBJ2-1; the D gene is possibly TRBD1 (5 bases). In germline, CDR1 is SEHNR, CDR2 FQNEAQ (reference sequence). The CDR3 has 15 residues. Trimming left V 4 bases short and J 1 base short, with 11 bases between. The CDR3 DNA reads TGTGCCAGCAGCTCACAGGACGGGTCCTACAATGAGCAGTTCTTC. It specifies CASSSQDGSYNEQFF. The full variable domain, with the rest looked up from reference TRBV7-9 and TRBJ2-1, is DTGVSQNPRHKITKRGQNVTFRCDPISEHNRLYWYRQTLGQGPEFLTYFQNEAQLEKSRLLSDRFSAERPKGSFSTLEIQRTEQGDSAMYLCASSSQDGSYNEQFFGPGTRLTVL.

The chain has TRBV28 and TRBJ1-3; D remains ambiguous. V lost 9 bases, J lost 0 bases, and 9 bases lay in between. The CDR3 is 13 residues long. The germline V gene encodes CDR1 MDHEN and CDR2 SYDVKM. CDR3 sequence: CASVRDSGNTIYF. The CDR3 region has the DNA TGTGCCAGTGTGAGGGACTCTGGAAACACCATATATTTT.

The J gene is TRBJ1-1, the V gene TRBV12-3 or TRBV12-4; D not certain. The CDR3 runs to 11 residues. Trimming took 5 bases from V and 8 from J, leaving 9 bases between them. CDR3 sequence: CASSQTSEAFF. The CDR3 DNA sequence: TGTGCCAGCAGTCAAACGAGCGAAGCTTTCTTT.